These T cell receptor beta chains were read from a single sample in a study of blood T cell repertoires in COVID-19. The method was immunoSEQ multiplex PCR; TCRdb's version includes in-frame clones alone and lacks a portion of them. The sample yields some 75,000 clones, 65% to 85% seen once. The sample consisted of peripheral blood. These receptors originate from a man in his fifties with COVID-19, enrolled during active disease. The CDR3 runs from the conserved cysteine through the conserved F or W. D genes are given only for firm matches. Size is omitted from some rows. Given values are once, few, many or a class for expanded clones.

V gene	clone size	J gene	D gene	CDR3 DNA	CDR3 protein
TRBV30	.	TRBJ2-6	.	TGTGCCTGGGACAGGTCTGGGGCCAACGTCCTGACTTTC	CAWDRSGANVLTF
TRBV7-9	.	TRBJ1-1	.	TGTGCCAGCAGCGGACGCCTTGGGGGGGTAGAATCGAACACTGAAGCTTTCTTT	CASSGRLGGVESNTEAFF
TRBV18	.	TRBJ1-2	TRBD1	TGTGCCAGCTCACCAGATGACAGGGGGGACTATGGCTACACCTTC	CASSPDDRGDYGYTF
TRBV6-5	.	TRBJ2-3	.	TGTGCCAGCACCCGGGACTCCTACCGCACAGATACGCAGTATTTT	CASTRDSYRTDTQYF
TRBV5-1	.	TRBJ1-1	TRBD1	TGCGCCAGCAGCTACGACAGGGGACAGCGCACTGAAGCTTTCTTT	CASSYDRGQRTEAFF
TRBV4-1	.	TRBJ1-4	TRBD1	TGCGCCAGCAGCTACCCCCGACAGGGGGCAAATGAAAAACTGTTTTTT	CASSYPRQGANEKLFF
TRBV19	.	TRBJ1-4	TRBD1	TGTGCCAGTAGGATCCGGGACAGGGGGACAATGGGTAATGAAAAACTGTTTTTT	CASRIRDRGTMGNEKLFF
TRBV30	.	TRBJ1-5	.	TGTGCCTGGAGTACCCAGGGGAATCAGCCCCAGCATTTT	CAWSTQGNQPQHF
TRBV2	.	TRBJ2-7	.	TGTGCCAGCAACGAAGCCAATGGCGGTCCCTACGAGCAGTACTTC	CASNEANGGPYEQYF
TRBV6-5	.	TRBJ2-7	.	TGTGCCAGCAGTTCCCCAGCGGGTTCGACCTACGAGCAGTACTTC	CASSSPAGSTYEQYF
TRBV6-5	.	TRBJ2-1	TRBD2	TGTGCCAGCAACCCGGGACTAGCGGGAAGCGATGAGCAGTTCTTC	CASNPGLAGSDEQFF
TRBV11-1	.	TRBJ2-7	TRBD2	TGTGCCAGCAGCTTAGCGGAGACTAGCGGGGCAACCTACGAGCAGTACTTC	CASSLAETSGATYEQYF
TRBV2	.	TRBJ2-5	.	TGTGCCAGTATCGGGACTGTACAAGAGACCCAGTACTTC	CASIGTVQETQYF
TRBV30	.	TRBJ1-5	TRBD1	TGTGCCTGGAGAAAAGGGACAGGGGGGAATCAGCCCCAGCATTTT	CAWRKGTGGNQPQHF
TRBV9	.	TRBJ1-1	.	TGTGCCAGCAGCGAAGACTTGAACACTGAAGCTTTCTTT	CASSEDLNTEAFF
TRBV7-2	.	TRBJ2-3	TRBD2	TGTGCCAGCAGCTTCGACTTTGGGGGAGGGCCGTTATCTACGCAGTATTTT	CASSFDFGGGPLSTQYF
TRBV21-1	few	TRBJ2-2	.	TGTGCCAGCAGCTTCCAGGGGGCCGGGGAGCTGTTTTTT	CASSFQGAGELFF
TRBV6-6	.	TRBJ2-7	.	TGTGCCAGCAGTGCGGCCTACGAGCAGTACTTC	CASSAAYEQYF
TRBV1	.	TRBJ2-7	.	TGCACCAGCAGACAATTTAGCGGGGGCCCCTACGAGCAGTACTTC	CTSRQFSGGPYEQYF
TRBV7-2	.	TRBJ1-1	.	TGTGCCAGCAGCTTATTGTGGGGCGCGAACACTGAAGCTTTCTTT	CASSLLWGANTEAFF
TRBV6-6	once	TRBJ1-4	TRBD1	TGTGCCAGCAGGCCAGGGGGCATCGAGGAAAAACTGTTTTTT	CASRPGGIEEKLFF
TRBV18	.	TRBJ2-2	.	TGTGCCAGCTCCCGAACCGGGAGTAACACCGGGGAGCTGTTTTTT	CASSRTGSNTGELFF
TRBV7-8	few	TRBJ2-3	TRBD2	TGTGCCAGCAGCGGCGGGGGGATTGCCACAGATACGCAGTATTTT	CASSGGGIATDTQYF
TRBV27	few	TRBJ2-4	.	TGTGCCAGCAGGCCCGGAGGTACAGCCAAAAACATTCAGTACTTC	CASRPGGTAKNIQYF
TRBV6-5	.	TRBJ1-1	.	TGTGCCAGCAGTCTCGGAGGGAGCAGGACTGAAGCTTTCTTT	CASSLGGSRTEAFF
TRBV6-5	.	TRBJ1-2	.	TGTGCCAGCAGTTACTCGAACGTCGACAGCTACTATGGCTACACCTTC	CASSYSNVDSYYGYTF